This T cell receptor (beta chain) comes out of a study of T cells in Graves' hyperthyroidism and ophthalmopathy. This clonotype was counted a few times. Its antigen is still unknown. Every diagnosis used clinical symptoms, serum thyroxine and TRAb, thyroid ultrasound and orbital computed tomography. The CDR3 regions of TCR beta were amplified from RNA transcripts. First-round RT-PCR targeting the TCR CDR3 was performed with the HTBI primer set. TCRdb recomputed calls from the multiplex PCR reads with MiXCR, one row per CDR3 protein. The table shows roughly 570,000 distinct CDR3 sequences, with around 46% occurring only once. Study-wide results and caveats: Most expanded thyroid clonotypes above 0.001 also appeared in blood. Ophthalmopathy was distinguished from stable hyperthyroidism by 13 V-J signatures.

The CDR3 covers 14 residues. J gave up 6 bases and V 4 bases, and 2 bases lay outside the gene matches. Germline CDR1 reads SEHNR; CDR2 reads FQNEAQ (reference sequence). This chain connects TRBV7-9 to TRBJ2-2; TRBD2 aligns across 10 bases. Sequencing input: peripheral blood or thyroid tissue (not recorded which). The clonotype originates from an adult woman with Graves' disease, either hyperthyroidism or ophthalmopathy (not recorded which). CDR3 amino acids: CASSSGTSAGELFF. CDR3 in DNA: TGTGCCAGCAGCTCCGGGACTAGCGCCGGGGAGCTGTTTTTT.